The clone carrying this T cell receptor beta chain was seen just once. The antigen is not known. The template was RNA from unsorted bulk tissue. The normal lung tissue was taken more than 3 cm from the tumor edge. This record belongs to a study of tumor and adjacent non-tumor tissue in lung cancer. In the study overall: Histology: around twelve adenocarcinoma, a couple of squamous cell carcinoma, 1 small cell lung cancer. Approximately 4 million productive TCRbeta reads were obtained per sample on average.

Three rounds of nested PCR, following a modified ARM-PCR protocol, produced the TCRbeta library. One entry per CDR3 protein, called by TCRdb with MiXCR from the multiplex PCR reads. The table shows 98,000 or so distinct CDR3 sequences, with about 80% occurring only once. Study observations and caveats: Tumor repertoires had a smaller top 100 clone share than normal lung.

CDR3 length: 11 amino acids. The germline V gene encodes CDR1 SNHLY and CDR2 FYNNEI. V dropped 2 bases and J dropped 10 bases, with 5 bases sitting between them. The TCR originated in a man between 60 and 70 years old with small cell lung cancer. V gene TRBV2 combines with J gene TRBJ1-4, with D possibly being TRBD1 (5 bases). Input material: distant non-tumor lung tissue. CDR3 in amino acids: CASSERGKLFF. The CDR3 DNA follows: TGTGCCAGCAGTGAAAGGGGAAAACTGTTTTTT.